Shown below are 7 T cell receptor beta chains from a single sample sequenced in a study of blood T cell repertoires in COVID-19. Data came from immunoSEQ multiplex PCR; TCRdb stores just in-frame clones and leaves some out. The sample holds 400,000 or so clones, approximately 90% seen once. Material for sequencing was peripheral blood. Receptors were obtained from a man aged 18 to 29 with COVID-19, enrolled during active disease.

In DNA, the CDR3 is TGCGCCAGCAGCCAAGGGTCTCCAGGGGCTGGAGGCTACGAGCAGTACTTC. Its protein product is CASSQGSPGAGGYEQYF. This chain connects TRBV4-1 to TRBJ2-7; D perhaps matches TRBD1 (6 bases). Germline-derived CDR1 and CDR2 are MGHRA and YSYEKL. V was cut by 1 base and J by 3 bases, with 19 bases left in between. The CDR3 covers 17 residues.

This chain joins TRBV19 and TRBJ2-3; possible D gene TRBD1, 5 bases. V was trimmed by 5 bases and J by 0 bases, leaving 12 bases between them. The CDR3 runs 15 residues. Looked up from germline, CDR1 is LNHDA and CDR2 is SQIVND (reference sequence). The CDR3 DNA is TGTGCCAGTAGTGTGGACACCCGGAGCACAGATACGCAGTATTTT. It yields the protein CASSVDTRSTDTQYF.

The CDR3 region has the DNA TGTGCCAGCAGCTTAATAGGGGTGGGGACCTACGAGCAGTACTTC. Amino acid sequence: CASSLIGVGTYEQYF. The V gene is TRBV7-3, the J gene TRBJ2-7; tentative D call: TRBD1 (5 bases). The germline CDR1 and CDR2 sequences are SGHTA and FQGTGA. The V gene lost 1 base and the J gene lost 2 bases, with 12 bases spanning the gap. The CDR3 length is 15 residues.

This rearrangement joins TRBV9 to TRBJ2-2, with 7 bases matching TRBD2. V lost 0 bases, J lost 6 bases, and 11 bases stayed unmatched. The CDR3 loop spans 17 amino acids. In germline, CDR1 is SGDLS, CDR2 YYNGEE. CDR3 in DNA: TGTGCCAGCAGCGTAGCCCGGGGCGGGGGTGGCGCCGGGGAGCTGTTTTTT. Its protein product is CASSVARGGGGAGELFF.

This clone came up once. In DNA, the CDR3 is TGTGCCTGGAGTCCTTACCAGACAGATACGCAGTATTTT. Amino acid sequence: CAWSPYQTDTQYF. V is TRBV30 and J is TRBJ2-3; D not certain. The V gene's germline CDR1 is GTSNPN and CDR2 SVGIG (reference sequence). V was cut by 2 bases and J by 3 bases, with 9 bases left in between. The CDR3 loop spans 13 amino acids.

The chain is built from TRBV9 and TRBJ1-2; D is perhaps TRBD1 (6 bases). Looked up from germline, CDR1 is SGDLS and CDR2 is YYNGEE. The CDR3 sequence is 16 residues long. The V end lost 1 base, the J end lost 4 bases, and 17 bases lay between the germline ends. The CDR3 reads CASSVTVGGPPYGYTF. Here the CDR3 DNA reads TGTGCCAGCAGCGTAACTGTAGGGGGACCTCCCTATGGCTACACCTTC.

This clone has only a few counts. CDR3 in DNA: TGTGCCAGCAGTCCTTCGCGGGTTGGCAATCAGCCCCAGCATTTT. It yields the protein CASSPSRVGNQPQHF. The chain carries TRBV2 and TRBJ1-5; no reliable D call. V shed 5 bases and J shed 2 bases, with 13 bases lying between them. The germline V gene encodes CDR1 SNHLY and CDR2 FYNNEI. This CDR3 has 15 residues.